This TCR beta chain was found in a study of tumor-infiltrating lymphocytes in primary liver carcinoma. About the research overall: By surgical resection, the patients were treated for their primary liver carcinoma. The study's findings and limits: Tumor-adjacent and tumor-blood pairs shared a smaller degree of overlap than tumor region pairs.

They got blood RNA out of unsorted whole blood and also pulled out germline DNA. The study enrolled treatment-naive patients with chronic HBV infection. The V end was cut by 0 bases, the J end by 1 base, with 7 bases between. Germline V gene lookup returns CDR1 SGHKS and CDR2 YYEKEE (reference sequence). This CDR3 comprises 14 residues. Making TCR beta cDNA involved approximately 530 ng total RNA and a constant-region primer. Investigators got TCR beta libraries out of three nested multiplex PCR rounds, done with slightly modified ARM-PCR. Two initial PCR rounds of about 10 cycles each paired TRBV1-TRBV30 forward primers with a C-beta reverse primer. TCRdb reprocessed the multiplex PCR reads via MiXCR and lists one record per CDR3 protein. The sample lists approximately 300,000 distinct CDR3 sequences; approximately 60% were seen once. To note about this clonotype: The antigen is unknown. This sequence may be a read error, since a much larger clone differs from it by one base.

J is TRBJ1-1 and V is TRBV5-5; D is uncertain. Material for sequencing was peripheral blood. The TCR comes from a man aged 40-49 years with primary liver carcinoma and hepatitis B virus infection. The CDR3 region is CASSLAGANTEAFF. The DNA of the CDR3 is TGTGCCAGCAGCTTGGCTGGCGCGAACACTGAAGCTTTCTTT. The whole variable domain, remainder taken from reference TRBV5-5 and TRBJ1-1, is DAGVTQSPTHLIKTRGQQVTLRCSPISGHKSVSWYQQVLGQGPQFIFQYYEKEERGRGNFPDRFSARQFPNYSSELNVNALLLGDSALYLCASSLAGANTEAFFGQGTRLTVV.